The 15 T cell receptor beta chains in this list originate from one sample, sequenced in a study of blood T cell repertoires in COVID-19 (dated by TCRdb to between 2020 and 2021). Receptors were amplified or captured by the immunoSEQ multiplex PCR assay. Not all clones reach the TCRdb copy of this immuneACCESS table, which keeps in-frame sequences only. Checked studies attribute under half of the gap to unresolved V genes and leave the rest unexplained. The sample table holds roughly 26,000 clones, of which roughly 83% were seen once. The ten largest clones represent approximately 23% of the sample. The source material was peripheral blood. The origin of the receptors is a human donor in a cohort sampled during active COVID-19.

CDR3 sequence: CASSFLAGNNEQFF. The DNA for the CDR3 is TGCGCCAGCAGCTTTCTAGCGGGGAACAATGAGCAGTTCTTC. The rearrangement uses TRBV5-1 and TRBJ2-1, with 9 bases aligning to TRBD2. This CDR3 comprises 14 residues. Germline trimming cut 2 bases from V and 5 bases from J; bases unmatched to any gene: 2. Germline V gives CDR1 SGHRS, CDR2 YFSETQ.

The CDR3 loop is CASSLSPNTGELFF. The CDR3 nucleotides read TGCGCCAGCAGCTTGTCTCCGAACACCGGGGAGCTGTTTTTT. The chain employs TRBV5-1 and TRBJ2-2; no firm D call. V was clipped by 1 base and J by 0 bases, with 4 bases between them. Germline CDR1 SGHRS, CDR2 YFSETQ. The CDR3 covers 14 residues.

V and J are TRBV6-5 and TRBJ2-5; 7 nucleotides agree with TRBD1. The germline V gene has CDR1 MNHEY and CDR2 SVGAGI. V lost 1 base, J lost 4 bases, and 6 bases stayed unmatched. The CDR3 loop spans 15 amino acids. Written as DNA, the CDR3 is TGTGCCAGCAGTTACTACAGGGGTTCGGGAGAGACCCAGTACTTC. Protein: CASSYYRGSGETQYF.

The chain has TRBV7-3 and TRBJ1-1; no clear D gene. V was shortened by 3 bases and J by 4 bases, with 9 bases between the two germline ends. The V gene's germline CDR1 is SGHTA and CDR2 FQGTGA. The length of the CDR3 is 13 residues. For the CDR3, the DNA is TGTGCCAGCAGCTTTACCGGGGTCACTGAAGCTTTCTTT. Translating it yields CASSFTGVTEAFF. Filled out from reference TRBV7-3 and TRBJ1-1, the complete variable domain reads GAGVSQTPSNKVTEKGKYVELRCDPISGHTALYWYRQSLGQGPEFLIYFQGTGAADDSGLPNDRFFAVRPEGSVSTLKIQRTERGDSAVYLCASSFTGVTEAFFGQGTRLTVV.

The chain uses TRBV11-1 and TRBJ2-7; D not certain. V was pared by 5 bases and J by 3 bases, with 17 bases between. The germline V gene has CDR1 SGHAT and CDR2 FQDESV (reference sequence). The CDR3 is made up of 15 amino acids. The CDR3 DNA is TGTGCCAGCAGCCCCTCTTTACTGTCGGGCTACGAGCAGTACTTC. Translating it yields CASSPSLLSGYEQYF.

The gene calls are TRBV7-9 and TRBJ2-1, with 10 positions matching TRBD2. The CDR3 is 14 residues long. V dropped 6 bases and J dropped 8; count of bases not matched to a gene: 7. Germline CDR1 SEHNR, CDR2 FQNEAQ (reference sequence). The CDR3 DNA sequence: TGTGCCAGCAGGGCAGCGGGAGGGAAAGATGAGCAGTTCTTC. Translated: CASRAAGGKDEQFF.

The CDR3 DNA reads as TGTGCCACCCGTGGGACAGGGGCGTACGAGCAGTACTTC. This translates into CATRGTGAYEQYF. The rearrangement joins TRBV6-4 to TRBJ2-7; 10 bases match TRBD1. The J segment lost 4 bases and the V segment lost 10 bases, leaving 7 bases of the junction unmatched. The CDR3 has 13 amino acids. CDR1 and CDR2 from the germline V gene are MRHNA and SNTAGT.

The chain couples TRBV27 to TRBJ2-2; 8 bases agree with TRBD1. With V trimmed by 3 bases and J by 2 bases, 8 bases remained unmatched. Germline V gives CDR1 MNHEY, CDR2 SMNVEV (reference sequence). The CDR3 spans 17 residues. Here the CDR3 DNA reads TGTGCCAGCAGTTTGACCAGACAGGGGTTCAACACCGGGGAGCTGTTTTTT. It specifies CASSLTRQGFNTGELFF.

The chain recombines TRBV4-3 with TRBJ2-7, with 8 bases that match TRBD2. This CDR3 is 15 amino acids long. Germline trimming cut 4 bases from V and 3 bases from J; bases unmatched to any gene: 8. Germline V gene data show CDR1 as LGHNA and CDR2 as YSLEER. The CDR3 loop reads CASSLRAGLGYEQYF. Written as DNA, the CDR3 is TGCGCCAGCAGCCTCAGGGCGGGACTAGGCTACGAGCAGTACTTC.

The chain is built from TRBV19 and TRBJ2-3; D may be TRBD2 (5 bases). Germline V gene data show CDR1 as LNHDA and CDR2 as SQIVND (reference sequence). Trimming took 10 bases from V and 1 from J, leaving 24 bases between them. The CDR3 is 17 residues long. CDR3: CAKREKGLVKGTDTQYF. CDR3 nucleotide sequence: TGTGCCAAAAGGGAGAAGGGTTTGGTTAAAGGCACAGATACGCAGTATTTT.

The table lists this clone with a count of one. The chain employs TRBV3-1 (or the pseudogene TRBV3-2) and TRBJ2-3; the match to TRBD1 covers 9 bases. CDR1 and CDR2 (germline): LGHDT, YNNKEL (reference sequence). The J segment lost 13 bases and the V segment lost 0 bases, leaving 5 bases of the junction unmatched. CDR3 size: 13 residues. CDR3 in DNA: TGTGCCAGCAGCCAAGATCCGGGGACAGGGAAGTATTTT. Protein sequence: CASSQDPGTGKYF.

The J gene is TRBJ1-6, the V gene TRBV7-2; 7 bases map to TRBD1. The V and J ends lost 2 bases and 10 bases, in that order; junction bases with no gene match: 11. Germline V gene sequence: CDR1 SGHTA, CDR2 FQGNSA. The CDR3 runs to 16 residues. In DNA form, the CDR3 reads TGTGCCAGCAGCTTACGGGGCAGGGGGTTTGAATCACCCCTCCACTTT. Its protein is CASSLRGRGFESPLHF.

This chain joins TRBV7-8 and TRBJ2-1; TRBD1 matches at 7 bases. V trimming: 4 bases; J trimming: 0 bases; junction bases outside the gene matches: 6. The CDR3 spans 16 residues. Germline values: CDR1 SGHVS, CDR2 FQNEAQ. CDR3 nucleotides: TGTGCCAGCAGCTCGGACGGGACAGTCTCCTACAATGAGCAGTTCTTC. Amino acid sequence: CASSSDGTVSYNEQFF. Filled out from reference TRBV7-8 and TRBJ2-1, the complete variable domain reads GAGVSQSPRYKVAKRGQDVALRCDPISGHVSLFWYQQALGQGPEFLTYFQNEAQLDKSGLPSDRFFAERPEGSVSTLKIQRTQQEDSAVYLCASSSDGTVSYNEQFFGPGTRLTVL.

Remarks on this clone: Given the absence of the conserved phenylalanine or tryptophan at the CDR3 end, a read error is likely. The DNA is omitted, as the CDR3 cannot be located on it reliably, and the CDR3 follows TCRdb's listing. The genes are TRBV24-1 and TRBJ1-1; the table's D gene call, TRBD1, was not cross checked with the DNA. Germline V gives CDR1 KGHDR, CDR2 SFDVKD. The CDR3 region is 13 residues in length, termini included. The CDR3: CATPEVDGQARLR.

The gene calls are TRBV28 and TRBJ2-7, with 7 bases fitting TRBD2. This CDR3 spans 16 amino acids. The V gene end was trimmed by 5 bases and the J gene end by 4 bases; junction bases not matched to a gene: 14. Germline CDR1 is MDHEN and CDR2 is SYDVKM. The CDR3 here is CASSLTSDRSLYEQYF. The CDR3 DNA sequence: TGTGCCAGCAGTCTTACTAGCGACCGCTCCCTTTACGAGCAGTACTTC.